The T cell receptor (beta chain) under discussion was sequenced for a study of blood T cell repertoires in COVID-19. The overall study: Samples of COVID-19 (acute and convalescent) were obtained from the United States, Italy and Spain.

Germline V gives CDR1 SGDLS, CDR2 YYNGEE. This CDR3 comprises 16 residues. After removal of 0 bases from V and 7 bases from J, the junction contained 9 bases not matched to a gene. Authors' methods: Amplification of reference gene primers was used by the study to estimate nucleated cell counts. Libraries were prepared by immunoSEQ multiplex PCR; TCRdb keeps only in-frame clonotypes and omits some of them. V, J and clone size reflect that table, while D and trimming were determined from the DNA. The profile shows 110,000 or so clones, around four fifths of them singletons. The sequence came from a woman in her seventies with acute or convalescent COVID-19. The chain employs TRBV9 and TRBJ2-1; 8 bases map to TRBD2. Sequenced sample: peripheral blood. The CDR3 reads CASSVERLGGGNEQFF. CDR3 in DNA: TGTGCCAGCAGCGTAGAGAGATTGGGCGGGGGGAATGAGCAGTTCTTC.